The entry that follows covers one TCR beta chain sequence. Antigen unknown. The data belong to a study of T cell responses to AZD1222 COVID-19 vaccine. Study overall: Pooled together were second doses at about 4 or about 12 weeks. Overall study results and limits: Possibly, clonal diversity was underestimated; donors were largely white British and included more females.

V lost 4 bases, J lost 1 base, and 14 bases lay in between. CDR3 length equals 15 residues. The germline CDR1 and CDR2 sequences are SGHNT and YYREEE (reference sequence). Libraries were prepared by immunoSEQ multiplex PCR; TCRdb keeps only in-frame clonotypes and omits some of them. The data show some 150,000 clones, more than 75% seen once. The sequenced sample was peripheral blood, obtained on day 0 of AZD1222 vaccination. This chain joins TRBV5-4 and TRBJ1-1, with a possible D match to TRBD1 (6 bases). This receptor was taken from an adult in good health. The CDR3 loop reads CASSPFGGANTEAFF. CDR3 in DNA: TGTGCCAGCAGCCCCTTTGGGGGGGCGAACACTGAAGCTTTCTTT.